The 29 T cell receptor beta chains in this list originate from one sample, sequenced in a study of control samples from healthy donors and cancer patients. Sequencing used immunoSEQ multiplex PCR; TCRdb keeps in-frame clones, though not all of them. The data contain fewer than 90,000 clones, less than 95% of them seen just once; the ten biggest clones take up more than 5.5%. The material sequenced was blood. These receptors were taken from a woman aged 35 to 49 in good health.

The V and J genes are TRBV24-1 and TRBJ1-2; no firm D call. Germline V gene sequence: CDR1 KGHDR, CDR2 SFDVKD. V was cut by 3 bases and J by 8 bases, with 12 bases left in between. This CDR3 is built from 13 residues. CDR3 coding DNA: TGTGCCACCAGTGATGGACTGTCCGGGGGCTACACCTTC. The encoded protein is CATSDGLSGGYTF.

The chain has TRBV19 and TRBJ1-6, with D possibly being TRBD1 (5 bases). Germline CDR1 LNHDA, CDR2 SQIVND (reference sequence). V lost 5 bases to trimming and J lost 8 bases, with 7 bases between them. The CDR3 consists of 12 residues. The CDR3 loop is CASSGDYSPLHF. DNA of the CDR3: TGTGCCAGTAGTGGGGACTATTCACCCCTCCACTTT.

The rearrangement joins TRBV2 to TRBJ2-2; 12 nucleotides match TRBD2. The V gene end was trimmed by 0 bases and the J gene end by 7 bases; junction bases not matched to a gene: 6. This CDR3 spans 17 amino acids. Germline CDR1 and CDR2: SNHLY and FYNNEI. CDR3: CASSEASSGRALGELFF. The CDR3 DNA follows: TGTGCCAGCAGTGAAGCTTCTAGCGGGAGGGCCCTCGGGGAGCTGTTTTTT.

The V and J genes are TRBV5-1 and TRBJ2-7; tentative D call: TRBD2 (6 bases). Trimming took 2 bases from V and 0 from J, leaving 6 bases between them. The V gene's germline CDR1 is SGHRS and CDR2 YFSETQ. The CDR3 length is 13 residues. In nucleotides, the CDR3 is TGCGCCAGCAGCTTCGGGGGCTCCTACGAGCAGTACTTC. Its protein product is CASSFGGSYEQYF.

The chain joins TRBV4-1 to TRBJ1-4; D is possibly TRBD1 (6 bases). The CDR3 sequence is 16 residues long. V shed 0 bases and J shed 4 bases, with 12 bases lying between them. Germline-derived CDR1 and CDR2 are MGHRA and YSYEKL. The CDR3 spells CASSQDMQGFNEKLFF. CDR3 bases: TGCGCCAGCAGCCAAGATATGCAGGGGTTTAATGAAAAACTGTTTTTT.

The chain is built from TRBV5-4 and TRBJ2-2, with 11 bases aligning to TRBD2. J was trimmed by 2 bases and V by 3 bases; bases with no gene match: 3. The CDR3 runs to 16 residues. Germline values: CDR1 SGHNT, CDR2 YYREEE (reference sequence). The CDR3 DNA follows: TGTGCCAGCAGCTGGGGACTAGCGGTTAACACCGGGGAGCTGTTTTTT. The encoded protein is CASSWGLAVNTGELFF.

DNA for the CDR3: TGTGCCAGCAGTACCGGGACAGGGGGCGACGAGCAGTACTTC. Translated: CASSTGTGGDEQYF. V is TRBV27 and J is TRBJ2-7, with 12 bases identical to TRBD1. The junction had 4 bases not matched to a gene; V was cut back by 5 bases and J by 5 bases. The germline gives CDR1 MNHEY, CDR2 SMNVEV (reference sequence). This CDR3 spans 14 amino acids.

CDR3 DNA sequence: TGTGCCAGCAGCATCGACAGGGTCACTGAAGCTTTCTTT. Protein: CASSIDRVTEAFF. The chain joins TRBV7-9 to TRBJ1-1; 7 nucleotides align to TRBD1. The CDR3 runs to 13 residues. Germline CDR1 is SEHNR and CDR2 is FQNEAQ (reference sequence). With V trimmed by 5 bases and J by 4 bases, 4 bases remained unmatched.

This chain links TRBV7-9 with TRBJ2-5; TRBD1 aligns across 9 bases. The V gene's germline CDR1 is SEHNR and CDR2 FQNEAQ (reference sequence). This CDR3 contains 14 residues. V shed 5 bases and J 5 bases; nucleotides not matched to a gene: 6. The CDR3 sequence is CASSDDRGGETQYF. Here the CDR3 DNA reads TGTGCCAGCAGCGACGACAGGGGGGGGGAGACCCAGTACTTC.

The rearrangement uses TRBV29-1 and TRBJ1-2, with D hard to call. This CDR3 is 11 amino acids long. Germline V CDR1 and CDR2: SQVTM, ANQGSEA. Trimming took off 8 bases at V and 4 bases at J, with 11 bases between the two ends. CDR3 region: CSFTDLYGYTF. The DNA of the CDR3 is TGCAGCTTTACAGATCTCTATGGCTACACCTTC.

This chain connects TRBV28 to TRBJ2-7; maybe TRBD1 (5 bases). CDR3 size: 13 residues. CDR1 MDHEN and CDR2 SYDVKM come from the germline V gene. Trimming removed 5 bases at V and 4 bases at J, with 12 bases between. The CDR3 is CASSIGHQYEQYF. For the CDR3, the DNA is TGTGCCAGCAGTATCGGACACCAATACGAGCAGTACTTC.

This clone is a singleton in its sample. The chain couples TRBV7-5 to TRBJ2-1; the listed D gene, TRBD1, was not tested against the DNA. TRBV7-5 is tagged as a pseudogene. The CDR3 is 15 amino acids. The CDR3: CARSFREQGNNEQFF. CDR3 sequence (DNA): TGTGCCAGAAGCTTCCGGGAACAGGGGAACAATGAGCAGTTCTTC.

The chain carries TRBV27 and TRBJ1-2; TRBD1 aligns across 10 bases. The CDR3 is made up of 16 amino acids. Losses at the gene ends were 6 bases for V and 8 bases for J; bases not matched to a gene: 15. Germline V lookup: CDR1 MNHEY, CDR2 SMNVEV (reference sequence). The CDR3 DNA reads as TGTGCCAGCAGCTCTACTGCGATGGGACAGGGGTACGGCTACACCTTC. This sequence encodes CASSSTAMGQGYGYTF.

This clone has more than one count but fewer than ten. This chain links TRBV7-2 with TRBJ1-6; D is uncertain. Germline CDR1 is SGHTA and CDR2 is FQGNSA. The length of the CDR3 is 14 residues. V lost 4 bases and J lost 7, with 11 bases in between. CDR3 in amino acids: CASSSISGNSPLHF. As DNA, the CDR3 is TGTGCCAGCAGCTCCATCTCGGGGAATTCACCCCTCCACTTT.

The chain carries TRBV4-3 and TRBJ1-1, with a weak D call TRBD1 (6 bases). V lost 1 base and J lost 10, with 16 bases in between. CDR1 is LGHNA, CDR2 YSLEER, per germline. The CDR3 spans 14 residues. This chain's CDR3 is CASSQGVGGRLAFF. CDR3 bases: TGCGCCAGCAGCCAAGGGGTTGGGGGCAGGTTAGCTTTCTTT.

The genes are TRBV24-1 and TRBJ2-2; TRBD1 aligns across 8 bases. V shed 3 bases, J shed 3 bases, and the junction held 8 bases outside the gene matches. This CDR3 has 17 amino acids. CDR1 and CDR2 from the germline V gene are KGHDR and SFDVKD. The chain's CDR3 is CATSDGQDREYTGELFF. Written as DNA, the CDR3 is TGTGCCACCAGTGATGGCCAGGACAGGGAGTACACCGGGGAGCTGTTTTTT.

This chain connects TRBV13 to TRBJ1-3; TRBD1 might be the D (5 bases). V lost 0 bases and J 5 bases, leaving 14 bases between the germline ends. Germline V lookup: CDR1 PRHDT, CDR2 FYEKMQ (reference sequence). This CDR3 is 16 amino acids long. The CDR3 DNA reads as TGTGCCAGCAGCTTAGGGGTTGGTGGACAAAGAAACACCATATATTTT. Its translation: CASSLGVGGQRNTIYF.

The gene calls are TRBV20-1 and TRBJ1-2, with unresolved D. The CDR3 has 10 residues. Trimming stripped 3 bases from V and 8 bases from J, with 7 bases between. Germline CDR1 DFQATT, CDR2 SNEGSKA (reference sequence). The CDR3 loop is CSASASGYTF. The CDR3 DNA follows: TGCAGTGCTAGCGCAAGCGGCTACACCTTC.

In regard to this clone: Relative to the germline gene, one junction end is altered; a read error may explain this. CDR3 sequence: CASRSQGASSEQYF. CDR3 nucleotide sequence: TGTGCCAGCAGAAGCCAGGGGGCATCCTCCGAGCAGTACTTC. The chain links TRBV6-5 to TRBJ2-7, with 8 bases matching TRBD1. The length of the CDR3 is 14 residues. The germline CDR1 and CDR2 sequences are MNHEY and SVGAGI.

This chain joins TRBV3-1 (or the pseudogene TRBV3-2) and TRBJ2-5; no definite D call. Trimming pared 8 bases from V and 0 bases from J, leaving 13 bases between. The CDR3 is 14 residues long. Germline loops: CDR1 LGHDT, CDR2 YNNKEL (reference sequence). The CDR3 region is CASGSTGDQETQYF. CDR3 nucleotide sequence: TGTGCCAGCGGAAGTACTGGCGACCAAGAGACCCAGTACTTC.

V usage is TRBV10-3 and J usage is TRBJ1-1, with D uncertain. The CDR3 covers 13 residues. Per the germline V gene, CDR1 is ENHRY and CDR2 is SYGVKD. Trimming pared 2 bases from V and 2 bases from J, leaving 6 bases between. The CDR3 loop reads CAISEQPNTEAFF. The CDR3 nucleotides are TGTGCCATCAGTGAGCAGCCCAACACTGAAGCTTTCTTT.

In this sample, this clone turned up once. The gene calls are TRBV10-3 and TRBJ1-2; TRBD1 matches at 10 bases. Per the germline V gene, CDR1 is ENHRY and CDR2 is SYGVKD. After removal of 2 bases from V and 6 bases from J, the junction contained 3 bases not matched to a gene. CDR3 size: 14 residues. The CDR3 protein is CAISERTGGNGYTF. The CDR3 nucleotides are TGTGCCATCAGTGAGCGGACAGGGGGGAATGGCTACACCTTC.

The chain is built from TRBV19 and TRBJ2-1, with a tentative D call TRBD1 (6 bases). The CDR3 consists of 13 residues. Germline CDR1 is LNHDA and CDR2 is SQIVND (reference sequence). The V gene lost 6 bases and the J gene lost 4 bases, with 10 bases spanning the gap. CDR3 sequence reads: CASRQGVYNEQFF. The CDR3 DNA reads TGTGCCAGTAGACAGGGTGTATACAATGAGCAGTTCTTC.

V is TRBV3-1 (or the pseudogene TRBV3-2) and J is TRBJ1-4; D is possibly TRBD1 (6 bases). The V and J ends lost 0 bases and 8 bases respectively, with 13 bases between them. Per the germline V gene, CDR1 is LGHDT and CDR2 is YNNKEL (reference sequence). CDR3 length: 15 residues. For the CDR3, the DNA is TGTGCCAGCAGCCAAGATACAGGGCTAGGCGAAAAACTGTTTTTT. Translated, it gives CASSQDTGLGEKLFF.

The chain links TRBV25-1 to TRBJ2-1; D assignment may be TRBD1 or TRBD2 (5 bases each). The CDR3 covers 15 residues. Trimming took 3 bases from V and 4 from J, leaving 13 bases between them. The V gene's germline CDR1 is MGHDK and CDR2 SYGVNS. As DNA, the CDR3 is TGTGCCAGCAGTGATTCTTGGGGCGGGTACAATGAGCAGTTCTTC. This encodes CASSDSWGGYNEQFF.

The chain links TRBV25-1 to TRBJ2-3; D perhaps matches TRBD2 (6 bases). The V end was cut by 8 bases, the J end by 1 base, with 13 bases between. Germline loops: CDR1 MGHDK, CDR2 SYGVNS. The CDR3 has 14 residues. CDR3 DNA sequence: TGTGCCAGCTCGACTAGAACGGGCACAGATACGCAGTATTTT. It yields the protein CASSTRTGTDTQYF.

The V gene is TRBV10-3, the J gene TRBJ1-5; TRBD1 agrees at 8 bases. The CDR3 is made up of 13 amino acids. Germline-derived CDR1 and CDR2 are ENHRY and SYGVKD. The V gene end was trimmed by 7 bases and the J gene end by 3 bases; junction bases not matched to a gene: 2. In DNA form, the CDR3 reads TGTGCCATCAAGGGACAGGACAATCAGCCCCAGCATTTT. It translates to CAIKGQDNQPQHF.

This clone occurred a few times. The chain links TRBV7-9 to TRBJ2-5; TRBD2 aligns across 8 bases. Germline V lookup: CDR1 SEHNR, CDR2 FQNEAQ (reference sequence). This CDR3 is 17 amino acids long. With 3 bases clipped from V and 2 bases from J, the junction kept 11 bases outside the gene matches. In DNA form, the CDR3 reads TGTGCCAGCAGCTTTCTGTTCAGCGGGAGTGGGCAAGAGACCCAGTACTTC. Protein product: CASSFLFSGSGQETQYF. Supplemented by reference TRBV7-9 and TRBJ2-5, the full variable domain reads DTGVSQNPRHKITKRGQNVTFRCDPISEHNRLYWYRQTLGQGPEFLTYFQNEAQLEKSRLLSDRFSAERPKGSFSTLEIQRTEQGDSAMYLCASSFLFSGSGQETQYFGPGTRLLVL.

The chain employs TRBV9 and TRBJ1-2; D is possibly TRBD1 (5 bases). The CDR3 covers 14 residues. The germline V gene encodes CDR1 SGDLS and CDR2 YYNGEE. Trimming shortened V by 0 bases and J by 2 bases, and 8 bases separated the two germline ends. DNA of the CDR3: TGTGCCAGCAGCGTAGCCGGGGCCAACTATGGCTACACCTTC. Translation: CASSVAGANYGYTF.